Below, one T cell receptor beta chain is given with its context. Its antigen is currently unknown. The sample belongs to a study of Ad26.COV2.S vaccination and SARS-CoV-2 variants. Between the trimmed V and J ends, which lost 4 bases and 3 bases, there was a span of 19 bases. The CDR3 has 17 residues. Germline V lookup: CDR1 LNHNV, CDR2 YYDKDF (reference sequence). Study results and limitations: Responses of spike-specific T cells (both CD8+ and CD4+) reportedly showed substantial breadth after vaccination.

Treatment given: some 20 received Ad26.COV2.S at low or high dose, single or two shots; a few received placebo; per-sample allocation not given. The study sampled participants on day 63 after the first vaccine or placebo injection. Generated by immunoSEQ multiplex PCR, the TCRdb table keeps only in-frame clones and is missing some. The sample consists of 400,000 to 450,000 clones, less than 95% of them appearing once. The receptor was derived from a person aged 18-65 years who received the Ad26.COV2.S COVID-19 vaccine or a placebo. The material sequenced was peripheral blood, taken in a trial of Ad26.COV2.S vaccine versus placebo. The chain carries TRBV15 and TRBJ1-5; perhaps TRBD1 as D (5 bases). CDR3 nucleotide sequence: TGTGCCACCAGCACTACTGCGGCAGGGTTAAACAATCAGCCCCAGCATTTT. Translating gives CATSTTAAGLNNQPQHF.